This T cell receptor beta chain was recovered during a study of blood T cell repertoires in COVID-19 (dated by TCRdb to about 2020). Regarding the study in general: Samples covering the acute and convalescent phases of COVID-19 were provided by collaborators in the United States, Italy and Spain. The prospective study material was composed of cDNA or gDNA derived from T cells, B-cell-depleted T cells, or PBMCs. Subjects who had been exposed to COVID-19, were actively infected with it, or had recovered from it provided the deeply sampled blood TCRbeta repertoires that made up the dataset. The repertoires were made available in a free public database intended to serve as a resource for research on the immune response to SARS-CoV-2. Samples came from the ongoing ImmuneRACE study (first 160 participants) plus 1,254 subjects from 6 global collaborators. The sample metadata nearly always contained a de-identified subject ID, COVID-19 status, age in years and sex. HLA class I and class II types, where available, came from metadata supplied by the sample provider rather than from assay-based typing. Broad study findings and their caveats: The quantity of clinical and demographic metadata differed by source and by participant and was supplied without curation.

TCRbeta CDR3 regions were amplified from genomic DNA by means of the immunoSEQ Assay, a bias-controlled multiplex PCR. The authors processed their data as follows. The number of nucleated cells in each sample was estimated by amplification of reference gene primers within the assay. To quantify the absolute abundance of each unique TCRbeta CDR3 rearrangement, sequence reads were collapsed and filtered. Productive Simpson clonality was computed per sample as the square root of Simpson's diversity index over productive rearrangements. The source is immuneACCESS, and TCRdb retained only in-frame sequences with V and J called. Part of the clones is not carried over; for the studies checked, unresolved V genes explain less than half of this, and the remainder is unexplained. The V and J calls and clone size were taken over from that table, and D and trimming were inferred from the DNA. The sample table contains approximately 170,000 clones; only one count was recorded for less than 85% of them. The biggest ten clones account for approximately 3% of the sample.

CDR1 SNHLY and CDR2 FYNNEI were looked up in the germline V gene. From the cysteine through the phenylalanine, the CDR3 covers 15 amino acids. Left in the record is the CDR3 DNA by itself, 45 bases read in frame from the first base. After removal of 6 bases from V and 3 bases from J, the junction retains 6 bases not matched to a gene. Details on this clone: Its antigen is still unknown. No much larger clonotype is one base removed from it; base qualities were not supplied.

In the prospective study, participants were 18 to 89 years old, resided in fewer than 25 geographic areas of the United States, and were enrolled through a virtual design. In the prospective study, cohorts were assigned on the basis of participant-reported clinical history obtained from a screening survey and a study questionnaire. Recovered participants in ImmuneRACE Cohort 3 were defined as having two consecutive negative NP/OP PCR tests, clearance from a healthcare professional, or resolution of symptoms. Each participant in the prospective study had whole blood, serum and a nasopharyngeal or oropharyngeal swab collected by mobile phlebotomists. Participants in the prospective study had the option to provide additional blood draws and questionnaires over a roughly 2-month period. Blood samples from the prospective study were shipped frozen or at room temperature prior to DNA extraction.

Sample: PBMCs or T cells enriched from blood (not recorded which). The rearranged segments are TRBV2 and TRBJ2-3; 10 middle bases align to TRBD2. The sequence was obtained from a woman in her 30s who had recovered from COVID-19. At the DNA level, the sequence is TGTGCCAGCAGGCTAGCGGGAGTTAGTACAGATACGCAGTATTTT. Its protein product is CASRLAGVSTDTQYF.